This paragraph reports one TCR beta chain. Its specificity is unknown. The sample comes from a study of identical twins. General study results and limits: Out-of-frame TCR alpha sharing observed in monozygotic twins exceeded model estimates.

The CDR3 totals 15 residues. Germline V gene lookup returns CDR1 SGHTA and CDR2 FQGNSA. V was cut by 2 bases and J by 3 bases, with 14 bases left in between. TCRdb re-called the 5' RACE reads through MiXCR, storing one row per CDR3 protein. The table records around 470,000 distinct CDR3 sequences, approximately 15% of them present only once. No donor was unhealthy or non-Caucasian. Separately, the same data were catalogued under a study of yellow fever vaccine responses in identical twins. This second study notes: Reportedly, twins showed a vaccine T cell response that looked partly convergent and partly personalized.

Input material: CD4+ T cells sorted from blood. The receptor was isolated from a woman under 30 in good health. The chain is built from TRBV7-2 and TRBJ2-7, with D possibly TRBD1 on 5 matching bases. The CDR3 sequence is CASSLPDRSGYEQYF. The CDR3 DNA follows: TGTGCCAGCAGCTTACCAGACAGATCGGGCTACGAGCAGTACTTC.